The 12 T cell receptor beta chains listed next were all sequenced from one sample in a study of shared clonotypes between healthy human individuals. As defined, naive CD8 cells were CD45RO-negative and positively selected for CCR7, with terminally differentiated effector memory CD45RA+ cells excluded. Measured with immunoSEQ multiplex PCR; TCRdb has only the in-frame clones, and not every one. The sample carries more than 600,000 clones, about 91% recorded once. The sequenced sample was naive CD8+ T cells sorted from blood. These receptors all stem from a man younger than 45 in good health.

The chain couples TRBV11-2 to TRBJ2-7; D is perhaps TRBD2 (6 bases). With 5 bases removed from V and 3 bases from J, the gap between germline ends came to 14 bases. The germline gives CDR1 SGHAT, CDR2 FQNNGV. This CDR3 contains 14 residues. CDR3 coding DNA: TGTGCCAGCAGCCCGGAGGGACTGAACTACGAGCAGTACTTC. It translates to CASSPEGLNYEQYF.

The rearrangement uses TRBV28 and TRBJ2-5, with a tentative D call TRBD2 (6 bases). Deletions cut 5 bases from V and 5 bases from J, with 15 bases between. The germline gives CDR1 MDHEN, CDR2 SYDVKM. The CDR3 sequence is 14 residues long. This CDR3 is CASSRPREWETQYF. CDR3 nucleotide sequence: TGTGCCAGCAGTCGGCCTCGGGAGTGGGAGACCCAGTACTTC.

The count of this clone is one. J is TRBJ2-1 and V is TRBV27; D is ambiguous. CDR1 and CDR2 (germline): MNHEY, SMNVEV (reference sequence). The V end was cut by 5 bases, the J end by 4 bases, with 9 bases between. This CDR3 is built from 13 residues. CDR3 sequence reads: CASSRDLYNEQFF. In nucleotides, the CDR3 is TGTGCCAGCAGTCGCGACTTGTACAATGAGCAGTTCTTC.

This chain connects TRBV6-6 to TRBJ1-4, with D perhaps matching TRBD1 (6 bases). CDR3 length: 15 residues. Deletions cut 2 bases from V and 6 bases from J, with 13 bases between. Germline lookup yields CDR1 MNHNY and CDR2 SVGAGI (reference sequence). The CDR3 coding sequence is TGTGCCAGCAGTTACAATTCGGGGGCGGATGAAAAACTGTTTTTT. Protein sequence: CASSYNSGADEKLFF.

Worth noting for this clone: At one end, the junction sequence differs from germline, possibly due to a read error. The V call is TRBV5-1, the J call TRBJ2-1; 9 bases are shared with TRBD1. The CDR3 runs to 15 residues. CDR1 is SGHRS, CDR2 YFSETQ, per germline. The chain's CDR3 is CASSLETGGYNEQFF. The CDR3 DNA follows: TGCGCCAGCAGTTTGGAGACAGGGGGTTACAATGAGCAGTTCTTC. Looking up the rest from reference TRBV5-1 and TRBJ2-1 gives the full variable domain: KAGVTQTPRYLIKTRGQQVTLSCSPISGHRSVSWYQQTPGQGLQFLFEYFSETQRNKGNFPGRFSGRQFSNSRSEMNVSTLELGDSALYLCASSLETGGYNEQFFGPGTRLTVL.

This sequence joins TRBV19 and TRBJ2-1; unclear D gene. This CDR3 region has 12 residues. Trimming stripped 6 bases from V and 5 bases from J, with 8 bases between. Germline CDR1 reads LNHDA; CDR2 reads SQIVND (reference sequence). The CDR3 DNA reads as TGTGCCAGTAGCGACGGAAACAATGAGCAGTTCTTC. Protein sequence: CASSDGNNEQFF.

The genes are TRBV6-5 and TRBJ2-2; D is uncertain. Germline V gene sequence: CDR1 MNHEY, CDR2 SVGAGI. Trimming shortened V by 10 bases and J by 5 bases, and 8 bases separated the two germline ends. The CDR3 runs 11 residues. The CDR3 sequence is CATGETGELFF. CDR3 DNA: TGTGCCACCGGAGAAACCGGGGAGCTGTTTTTT.

This chain connects TRBV5-4 to TRBJ2-1; TRBD1 aligns across 8 bases. V was pared by 1 base and J by 10 bases, with 1 base of the junction left unmatched. CDR3 length: 12 residues. Germline V CDR1 and CDR2: SGHNT, YYREEE (reference sequence). The CDR3 DNA follows: TGTGCCAGCAGCTTGCGGGACAGGGAGCAGTTCTTC. Protein sequence: CASSLRDREQFF.

V is TRBV5-4 and J is TRBJ2-3; D is perhaps TRBD2 (5 bases). This CDR3 is 16 amino acids long. Germline V gene lookup returns CDR1 SGHNT and CDR2 YYREEE (reference sequence). The V end lost 2 bases, the J end lost 0 bases, and 13 bases lay between the germline ends. CDR3 amino acids: CASSFGPGKSTDTQYF. The CDR3 coding sequence is TGTGCCAGCAGCTTCGGCCCGGGGAAGAGCACAGATACGCAGTATTTT.

The chain has TRBV15 and TRBJ2-3, with 11 bases matching TRBD1. With V trimmed by 8 bases and J by 6 bases, 10 bases remained unmatched. The CDR3 length is 15 residues. Germline V lookup: CDR1 LNHNV, CDR2 YYDKDF (reference sequence). The CDR3 DNA reads TGTGCCACCTCTTTAGATGGGGACAGGGGGGATACGCAGTATTTT. This codes for CATSLDGDRGDTQYF.

The chain recombines TRBV5-1 with TRBJ2-7; 10 bases agree with TRBD2. This CDR3 spans 16 amino acids. The germline V gene has CDR1 SGHRS and CDR2 YFSETQ. V lost 4 bases to trimming and J lost 6 bases; unmatched junction nucleotides: 13. The CDR3 coding sequence is TGCGCCAGCAGCGAAGGAAGGAGCGGGAGGGAACGCGAGCAGTACTTC. Its protein is CASSEGRSGREREQYF.

V usage is TRBV19 and J usage is TRBJ2-7; 7 bases match TRBD2. The CDR3 is 14 residues long. The junction had 7 bases not matched to a gene; V was cut back by 7 bases and J by 1 base. Germline V gene data show CDR1 as LNHDA and CDR2 as SQIVND (reference sequence). The CDR3 reads CASTLGLGSYEQYF. The CDR3 DNA follows: TGTGCCAGTACCTTAGGACTAGGGTCCTACGAGCAGTACTTC.